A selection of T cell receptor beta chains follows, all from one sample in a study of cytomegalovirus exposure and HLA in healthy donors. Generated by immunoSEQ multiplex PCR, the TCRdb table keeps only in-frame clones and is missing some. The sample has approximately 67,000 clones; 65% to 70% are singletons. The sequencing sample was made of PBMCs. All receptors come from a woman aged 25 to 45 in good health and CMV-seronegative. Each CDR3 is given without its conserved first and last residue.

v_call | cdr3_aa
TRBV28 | ASILGSMNTEAF
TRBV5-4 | ASSLQRGGETQY
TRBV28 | ASSPAVWDRSPYEQY
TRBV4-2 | ASSQGDRGLKTEAF
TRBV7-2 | ASSLIGLAGGIEQF
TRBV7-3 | ASSLSATSGADTQY
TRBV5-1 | ASSLVLEETQY
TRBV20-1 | SASDREAF
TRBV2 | ASSPGQGTYEQY
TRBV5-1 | ASSPDRAWVDEQF
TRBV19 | ASSPQGQGGAYEQY
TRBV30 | AWSGGTYNEQF
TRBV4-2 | ASSQETGIRNTEAF
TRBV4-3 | ASSQAGGGAYEQY
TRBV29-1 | SVSSGGYNEQF
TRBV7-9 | SSSSPGLATYEQY
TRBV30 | AWSELNANYGYT
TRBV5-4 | ASSYDRVGYT
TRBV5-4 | ASSLERRAYEQY
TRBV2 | ASRDWSGGSTDTQY
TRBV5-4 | ASSWDLAGGETQY
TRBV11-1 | ASSLDSPAPYNEQF
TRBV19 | ASSLQGPTTYGYT
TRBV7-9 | ASSLRVGLAGTGETQY
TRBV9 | ASSVGGRTEAF
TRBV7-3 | ASSFITVNTEAF
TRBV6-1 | ASSSRQGTTEAF
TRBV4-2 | ASSLAARVSTDTQY
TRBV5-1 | ASSPYGGSGGGETQY
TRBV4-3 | ASSQDWRGAPRETQY
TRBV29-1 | SVVGVTQGTQY
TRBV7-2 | ASRSARGPSYNEQF
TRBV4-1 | ASSQDPGLNAEAF
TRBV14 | ASSQPQGSEKLF
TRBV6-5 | ASRLQAGNYEQY
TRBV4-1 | ASSQDRRQGIGYT
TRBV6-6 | ASSYSLRNNYGYT
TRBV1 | TSSQEEGQGSSYNSPLH
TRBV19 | ASSILRQGAYGYT
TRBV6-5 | ASRGTGGGQETQY
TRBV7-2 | ASSPNRGGQGYEQY
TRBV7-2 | ASSWENGDEQF
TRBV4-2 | ASSQGVAGTDTQY
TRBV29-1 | SGGLITEAF
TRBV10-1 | ASKGDLDTEAF
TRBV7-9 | ASSLGDRGGEKLF
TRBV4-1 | ASSQEGAYNSPLH
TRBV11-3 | ASSLDRGGRYEQF
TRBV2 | ASTLFRDSLTDTQY
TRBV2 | ASSEWTPNQPQH
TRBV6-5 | ASSAVPGLAYEQY
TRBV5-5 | ASSQGQGIHEQY
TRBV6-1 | ASSEEMYSSTDTQY